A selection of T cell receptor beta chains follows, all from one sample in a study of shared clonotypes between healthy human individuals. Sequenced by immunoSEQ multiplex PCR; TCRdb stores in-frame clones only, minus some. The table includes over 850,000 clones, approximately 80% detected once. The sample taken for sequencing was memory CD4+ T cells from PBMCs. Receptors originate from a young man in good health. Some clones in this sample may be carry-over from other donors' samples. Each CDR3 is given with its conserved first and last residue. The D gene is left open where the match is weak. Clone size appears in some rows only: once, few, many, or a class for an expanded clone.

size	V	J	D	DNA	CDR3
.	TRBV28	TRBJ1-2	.	TGTGCCATCTGGGGTGGGGGCAGTTCGAGTCCGGGGCCCGGCTACACCTTC	CAIWGGGSSSPGPGYTF
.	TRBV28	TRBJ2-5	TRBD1	TGTGCCAGCAGTTTAGGACAGGGAGCTCAAGAGACCCAGTACTTC	CASSLGQGAQETQYF
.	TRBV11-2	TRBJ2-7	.	TGTGCCAGCGGGGACCTACGGAACTACGAGCAGTACTTC	CASGDLRNYEQYF
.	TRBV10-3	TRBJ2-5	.	TGTGCCACGGCGGGGGAGACCCAGTACTTC	CATAGETQYF
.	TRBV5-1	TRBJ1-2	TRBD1	TGCGCCAGCAGCTTGGGACAGGGGCACTATGGCTACACCTTC	CASSLGQGHYGYTF
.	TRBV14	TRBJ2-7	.	TGTGCCAGCAGCCCGAGGGTTTTCCCCTACGAGCAGTACTTC	CASSPRVFPYEQYF
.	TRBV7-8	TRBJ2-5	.	TGTGCCAGCAGCTTCCAGGGTAGCGGCCAAGAGACCCAGTACTTC	CASSFQGSGQETQYF
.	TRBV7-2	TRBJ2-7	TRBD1	TGTGCCAGCCTTACTCTGCGGGGACAGGGGTCTTCCTACGAGCAGTACTTC	CASLTLRGQGSSYEQYF
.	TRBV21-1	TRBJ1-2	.	TGTGCCAGCACCGCGACTATGGACAGGGACTATGGCTACACCTTC	CASTATMDRDYGYTF
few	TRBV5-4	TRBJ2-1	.	TGTGCCAGCAGCCAAATCCTTGGGGAGCAGTTCTTC	CASSQILGEQFF
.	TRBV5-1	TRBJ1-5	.	TGCGCCAGCAGCCCAGGGGACATGTCCTCGCCCCAGCATTTT	CASSPGDMSSPQHF
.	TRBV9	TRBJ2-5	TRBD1	TGTGCCAGCAGCCCTGTGACAGGGATGGGGGAGACCCAGTACTTC	CASSPVTGMGETQYF
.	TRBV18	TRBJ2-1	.	TGTGCCAGCTCACGGACGACAGGAGATGAGCAGTTCTTC	CASSRTTGDEQFF
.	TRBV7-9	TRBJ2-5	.	TGTGCCAGCATGTCCCAAGAGACCCAGTACTTC	CASMSQETQYF
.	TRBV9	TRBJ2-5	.	TGTGCCAGCAGCCGAAACAGGGCACGTGAAGAGACCCAGTACTTC	CASSRNRAREETQYF
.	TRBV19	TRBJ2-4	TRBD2	TGTGCCAGTACCCTAGCGGGAGGGGGGGCCAAAAACATTCAGTACTTC	CASTLAGGGAKNIQYF
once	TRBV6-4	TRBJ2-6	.	TGTGCCAGCAGCCCCTATTCTGGGGCCAACGTCCTGACTTTC	CASSPYSGANVLTF
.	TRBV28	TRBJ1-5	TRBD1	TGTGCCAGCAGTTCGAACCGGGACAGGGTCAATCAGCCCCAGCATTTT	CASSSNRDRVNQPQHF
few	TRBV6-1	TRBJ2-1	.	TGTGCCAGCAGTGAAGTAGTCTTAGGGGAGCAGTTCTTC	CASSEVVLGEQFF
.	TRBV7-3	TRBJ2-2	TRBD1	TGTGCCAGCTCCGGGACAGGGGTCACCGGGGAGCTGTTTTTT	CASSGTGVTGELFF
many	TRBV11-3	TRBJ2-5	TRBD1	TGTGCCAGCAGTTACACAGGGGGAGAGACCCAGTACTTC	CASSYTGGETQYF
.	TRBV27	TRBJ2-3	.	TGTGCCAGCAGTTTCCGGGCCAGGGCCATCGATACGCAGTATTTT	CASSFRARAIDTQYF
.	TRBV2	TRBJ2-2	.	TGTGCCAGCAGGACAGGAAGAGGGACCGGGGAGCTGTTTTTT	CASRTGRGTGELFF
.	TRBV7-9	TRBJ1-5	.	TGTGCCAGCAGCTTAGCTGGAGGAAGGGGAACAATCCATCAGCCCCAGCATTTT	CASSLAGGRGTIHQPQHF
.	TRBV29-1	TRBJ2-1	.	TGCAGCGTTGAAGGCCAGGGTCTTTCGGGCTACAATGAGCAGTTCTTC	CSVEGQGLSGYNEQFF
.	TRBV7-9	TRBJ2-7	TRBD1	TGTGCCAGCAGCCCTGGACAGGGCTTGAGTAGGTCCTACGAGCAGTACTTC	CASSPGQGLSRSYEQYF
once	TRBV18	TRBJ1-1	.	TGTGCCAGCTCACCACCGGGGGGGCAAGTCTCTGAAGCTTTCTTT	CASSPPGGQVSEAFF
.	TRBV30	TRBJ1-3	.	TGTGCCTGGAGGACAGGCGCCCTTTATCCCTCTGGAAACACCATATATTTT	CAWRTGALYPSGNTIYF
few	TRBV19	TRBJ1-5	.	TGTGCCAGTAGTGGGAGACAGCAAAATCAGCCCCAGCATTTT	CASSGRQQNQPQHF
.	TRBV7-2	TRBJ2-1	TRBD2	TGTGCCAGCAGCTTAGCTTGGGCTAGCGGGGGGTGGCAGTTCTTC	CASSLAWASGGWQFF
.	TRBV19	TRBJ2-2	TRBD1	TGTGCCAGTAGCAGACAGGGTGAGGGTACCGGGGAGCTGTTTTTT	CASSRQGEGTGELFF
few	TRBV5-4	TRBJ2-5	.	TGTGCCAGCAGCTTGCCCCAGGGTGCCATCCAAGAGACCCAGTACTTC	CASSLPQGAIQETQYF
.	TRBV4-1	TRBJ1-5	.	TGCGCCAGCAGCCGGTCCGGGGGTTGGGATCAGCCCCAGCATTTT	CASSRSGGWDQPQHF
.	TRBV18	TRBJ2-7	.	TGTGCCAGCTCACCGTCAACGGTACCTAACGAGCAGTACTTC	CASSPSTVPNEQYF
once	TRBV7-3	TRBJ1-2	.	TGTGCCAGCAGCCCCGGGGGAGCTGGTGGCTACACCTTC	CASSPGGAGGYTF
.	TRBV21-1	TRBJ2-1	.	TGTGCCAGCAGCAACCTCCCAAGACGGGACTCCCTGAGGAATGAGCAGTTCTTC	CASSNLPRRDSLRNEQFF
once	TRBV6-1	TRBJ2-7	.	TGTGCCACCTTGGGGCGTCCGGACAGAGCCTACGAGCAGTACTTC	CATLGRPDRAYEQYF
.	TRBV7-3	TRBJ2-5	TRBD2	TGTGCCAGCAGCTCTCTAGCGGGAGTTTGGGAGACCCAGTACTTC	CASSSLAGVWETQYF
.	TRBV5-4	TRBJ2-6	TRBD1	TGTGCCAGCAGCCAAGGGACAGTACTGTCTGGGGCCAACGTCCTGACTTTC	CASSQGTVLSGANVLTF
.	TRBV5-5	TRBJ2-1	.	TGTGCCAGCAGCTTCGTAGCGAGTGAGCAGTTCTTC	CASSFVASEQFF
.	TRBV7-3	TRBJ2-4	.	TGTGCCAGCAGCGATTATACCAAAAACATTCAGTACTTC	CASSDYTKNIQYF
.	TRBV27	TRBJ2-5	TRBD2	TGTGCCAGCAGTTTAACCGGGACTAGCGGGTCTCTAATGATTCAAGAGACCCAGTACTTC	CASSLTGTSGSLMIQETQYF
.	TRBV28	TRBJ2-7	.	TGTGCCAGCAGCCTCAAACTCGGCGAGCAGTACTTC	CASSLKLGEQYF
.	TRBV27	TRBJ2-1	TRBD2	TGTGCCAGCAGGGCCCTAGCGGGAGACGCGTATGAGCAGTTCTTC	CASRALAGDAYEQFF